The clone carrying this TCR beta chain was seen many times. The sample belongs to a study of T cell repertoires in cytomegalovirus infection. The CDR3 totals 17 residues. CDR1 MNHEY and CDR2 SVGAGI come from the germline V gene. V lost 4 bases, J lost 0 bases, and 15 bases lay in between. TCRdb re-called the reads through MiXCR, storing one row per CDR3 protein. This table has 65,000 to 95,000 distinct CDR3 sequences, approximately 3.7% appearing once. The sequence was obtained from a human donor in good health (CMV status not recorded). Some clones in this sample may be carry-over from other donors' samples. The chain couples TRBV6-5 to TRBJ1-4; D remains ambiguous. The sample taken for sequencing was PBMCs. CDR3 coding DNA: TGTGCCAGCAGTTCCTGGCCACCGGTGGCAACTAATGAAAAACTGTTTTTT. This codes for CASSSWPPVATNEKLFF.